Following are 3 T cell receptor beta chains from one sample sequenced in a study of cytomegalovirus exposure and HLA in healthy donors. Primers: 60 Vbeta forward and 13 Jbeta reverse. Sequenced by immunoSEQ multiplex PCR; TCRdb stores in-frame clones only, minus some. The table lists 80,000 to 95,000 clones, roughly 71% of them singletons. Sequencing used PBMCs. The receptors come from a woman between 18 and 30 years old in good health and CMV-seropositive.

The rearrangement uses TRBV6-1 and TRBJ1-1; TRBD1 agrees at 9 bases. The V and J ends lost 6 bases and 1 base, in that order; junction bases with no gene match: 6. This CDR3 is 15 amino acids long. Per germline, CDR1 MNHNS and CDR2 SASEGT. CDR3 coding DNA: TGTGCCAGCAGGCAAGGGACAGGGAGGAACACTGAAGCTTTCTTT. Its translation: CASRQGTGRNTEAFF.

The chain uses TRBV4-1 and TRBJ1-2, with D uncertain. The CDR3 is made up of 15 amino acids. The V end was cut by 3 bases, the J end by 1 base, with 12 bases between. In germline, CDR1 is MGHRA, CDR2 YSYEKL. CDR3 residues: CASSHPKENNYGYTF. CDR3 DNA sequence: TGCGCCAGCAGCCACCCTAAGGAGAATAACTATGGCTACACCTTC.

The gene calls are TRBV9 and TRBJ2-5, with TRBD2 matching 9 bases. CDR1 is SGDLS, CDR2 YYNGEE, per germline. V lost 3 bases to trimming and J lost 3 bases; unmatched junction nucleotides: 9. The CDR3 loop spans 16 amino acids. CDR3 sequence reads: CASSARISGGKETQYF. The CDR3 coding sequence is TGTGCCAGCAGCGCAAGAATTAGCGGGGGAAAAGAGACCCAGTACTTC. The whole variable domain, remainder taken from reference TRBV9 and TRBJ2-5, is DSGVTQTPKHLITATGQRVTLRCSPRSGDLSVYWYQQSLDQGLQFLIQYYNGEERAKGNILERFSAQQFPDLHSELNLSSLELGDSALYFCASSARISGGKETQYFGPGTRLLVL.